A selection of T cell receptor beta chains follows, all from one sample in a study of OX40 agonist ivuxolimab in advanced cancers. TCRdb keeps only in-frame clones here, not all; method: immunoSEQ multiplex PCR. The sample has roughly 41,000 clones, about 91% seen once. This specimen consisted of CD4+ or CD8+ T cells sorted from blood, obtained in a trial of the OX40 agonist ivuxolimab. The receptors were sampled from an adult with an advanced solid tumor such as melanoma, head and neck, liver or kidney cancer. CDR3s include the opening cysteine and the closing phenylalanine or tryptophan. D genes are given only for firm matches. Clone size is given for some rows only: seen once, a few or many times, or a class if the clone is expanded.

cdr3_nt cdr3_aa clone_size j_call d_call v_call
TGTGCCAGCCGGACGGGGTACACTGAAGCTTTCTTT CASRTGYTEAFF - TRBJ1-1 - TRBV27
TGTGCCAGCAGACAGACCGCTAGCGGGAGTTACGAGCAGTACTTC CASRQTASGSYEQYF - TRBJ2-7 TRBD2 TRBV2
TGTGCCAGCAGTTATTCCGACCGATCCCGGGAGCAGTTCTTC CASSYSDRSREQFF - TRBJ2-1 - TRBV6-5
TGTGCCAGCAGCCAACATGGACAGGAGAACACCGGGGAGCTGTTTTTT CASSQHGQENTGELFF - TRBJ2-2 TRBD1 TRBV14
TGTGCCAGCAGTTTCCGGCCCAATTCACCCCTCCACTTT CASSFRPNSPLHF few TRBJ1-6 - TRBV6-5
TGTGCCAGCAGCCTGGGATGGGGTTCTTACGAGCAGTACTTC CASSLGWGSYEQYF - TRBJ2-7 - TRBV9
TGTGCCAGTAGTCTCCACCCCCGTCCCGACTACTATGGCTACACCTTC CASSLHPRPDYYGYTF once TRBJ1-2 - TRBV19
TGCAGCGTTGGGGGGTCTTTACAGGGACAAATCAATGAGCAGTTCTTC CSVGGSLQGQINEQFF - TRBJ2-1 - TRBV29-1
TGTGCCAGCAGTTACTCGTACGGGGCTAGCAGCAATGAGCAGTTCTTC CASSYSYGASSNEQFF - TRBJ2-1 - TRBV6-5
TGTGCCATCAGGACAGGGGACTACTATGGCTACACCTTC CAIRTGDYYGYTF - TRBJ1-2 TRBD1 TRBV10-3
TGCGCCAGCAGCATCTGGGTGCAGGACGAGCAGTACTTC CASSIWVQDEQYF - TRBJ2-7 - TRBV5-1
TGTGCCAGCAGCTGGGACAGGGGTTCCGAGCAGTACTTC CASSWDRGSEQYF - TRBJ2-7 TRBD1 TRBV7-3
TGTGCCAGCATTACAGGGAACACCGGGGAGCTGTTTTTT CASITGNTGELFF - TRBJ2-2 - TRBV6-1
TGTGCCATCAGTGAGCCCGGACTGGGGAAAGAGACCCAGTACTTC CAISEPGLGKETQYF - TRBJ2-5 - TRBV10-3
TGTGCCAGCAGCTTTCCAGGGCGAGGGGAGACCCAGTACTTC CASSFPGRGETQYF once TRBJ2-5 - TRBV7-9
TGTGCCAGCAGAGCTGACCGGGGGGGGCGCGGGTACGAGCAGTACTTC CASRADRGGRGYEQYF - TRBJ2-7 TRBD2 TRBV28
TGTGCCAGTAGTAACCCCTACGGGGGGACCTACGAGCAGTACTTC CASSNPYGGTYEQYF - TRBJ2-7 TRBD2 TRBV19
TGTGCCAGCAGTTACTCGGTGACTAGCGGGAGGGCCGTGCAGTACTTC CASSYSVTSGRAVQYF - TRBJ2-7 TRBD2 TRBV6-5
TGTGCCTGGAGTGTACTATCCGACGAGCAGTTCTTC CAWSVLSDEQFF - TRBJ2-1 - TRBV30
TGTGCCAGCAGTCTGCGGGACAGTGTGAACACTGAAGCTTTCTTT CASSLRDSVNTEAFF - TRBJ1-1 TRBD1 TRBV2
TGTGCCAGCAGCCCCTCGGACTACGAGCAGTACTTC CASSPSDYEQYF - TRBJ2-7 - TRBV7-9
TGTGCCAGCAGTTTGAATGGGTTTGAAAAACTGTTTTTT CASSLNGFEKLFF - TRBJ1-4 - TRBV6-5
TGTGCCAGCAGCGGTACTGGGGATACGCAGTATTTT CASSGTGDTQYF - TRBJ2-3 - TRBV9
TGTGCCAGCGGGACAGGGGACTACAATGAGCAGTTCTTC CASGTGDYNEQFF - TRBJ2-1 TRBD1 TRBV6-4
TGTGCCAGCAGTTTGTCCTGGGGCCAGGAGATGAACACTGAAGCTTTCTTT CASSLSWGQEMNTEAFF - TRBJ1-1 - TRBV28
TGTGCCAGCAGTAACAGGATGCCGGCTAATGAAAAACTGTTTTTT CASSNRMPANEKLFF - TRBJ1-4 - TRBV28
TGTGCCAGCAGCGACCCTCCTTCTAGCGGTTCCTACGAGCAGTACTTC CASSDPPSSGSYEQYF - TRBJ2-7 TRBD2 TRBV7-9
TGTGCCAGCAGTGGCCCCGACAGGGAGGGGAATTACCAAGAGACCCAGTACTTC CASSGPDREGNYQETQYF - TRBJ2-5 - TRBV28
TGTGCCAGCAGCCAAGAAGAGTGGACAGGGACTGAAGCTTTCTTT CASSQEEWTGTEAFF few TRBJ1-1 TRBD1 TRBV4-2
TGTGCCAGCAAGTGGGAACCGGGGGCGGATCAGCCCCAGCATTTT CASKWEPGADQPQHF - TRBJ1-5 - TRBV2
TGTGCCAGTAGTATATCTAGCGACTCCTACGAGCAGTACTTC CASSISSDSYEQYF once TRBJ2-7 - TRBV19
TGCGCCAGCAACCCCGACAGCCTATATGGCTACACCTTC CASNPDSLYGYTF - TRBJ1-2 - TRBV5-1
TGTGCCAGCAGCCTCGAGTACTCTGGAAACACCATATATTTT CASSLEYSGNTIYF - TRBJ1-3 - TRBV7-9
TGTGCCAGCAGTTACAAACCGGGACTAGCGGCGGGTAGAGAGACCCAGTACTTC CASSYKPGLAAGRETQYF - TRBJ2-5 TRBD2 TRBV6-4
TGTGCCAGTAAAATAGACAGGGAAGGCACAGATACGCAGTATTTT CASKIDREGTDTQYF - TRBJ2-3 TRBD1 TRBV19
TGCGCCAGCAGCCTCTCGGCCCGGACAGAAAATCAGCCCCAGCATTTT CASSLSARTENQPQHF - TRBJ1-5 - TRBV4-1
TGTGCCAGCAGTTCCGGGCCTCCCACAAACAATGAGCAGTTCTTC CASSSGPPTNNEQFF - TRBJ2-1 - TRBV6-6
TGTGCCAGCTATGGCTCTTATAGCGGGATCACATACGAGCAGTACTTC CASYGSYSGITYEQYF - TRBJ2-7 TRBD2 TRBV2
TGTGCCAGCAGTTACCAGGGGTTGAACACTGAAGCTTTCTTT CASSYQGLNTEAFF - TRBJ1-1 - TRBV6-5
TGTGCCAGCAGGCCCGAGCACGGCTCCCAAGAGACCCAGTACTTC CASRPEHGSQETQYF - TRBJ2-5 - TRBV4-2
TGTGCTAGCAGCTCTTCCGGGAGGTCCAAGAGTGGCTACACCTTC CASSSSGRSKSGYTF few TRBJ1-2 - TRBV7-7
TGTGCCACCAGCGGAGGTGTAGGACAGCACTCCTACGAGCAGTACTTC CATSGGVGQHSYEQYF - TRBJ2-7 - TRBV15
TGCGCCAGCAGCCCACTGGGACCGCGGGTCGGGGAGCTGTTTTTT CASSPLGPRVGELFF - TRBJ2-2 - TRBV4-1
TGCGCCAGCAGCCAAGATAGTTCAGGATCCTACAATGAGCAGTTCTTC CASSQDSSGSYNEQFF - TRBJ2-1 - TRBV4-3
TGCGCCAGCAGCCAGACAGTGGCCACTGAAGCTTTCTTT CASSQTVATEAFF - TRBJ1-1 - TRBV4-1
TGTGCCAGCAGCTCCAGACGGAATGAAAAACTGTTTTTT CASSSRRNEKLFF once TRBJ1-4 - TRBV7-6